This T cell receptor beta chain was retrieved from a study of shared clonotypes between healthy human individuals. Points from the study as a whole: Memory subsets had estimated richness that was generally smaller than that of naive subsets.

In regard to this clone: The target antigen is unknown.

CD4+ cells were split into CD45RA+ naive and CD45RA-negative memory subsets. Replicate PCRs from sorted subsets contained roughly 200 ng DNA, which is 30,000 to 35,000 T cell genomes. Only in-frame clones appear in the TCRdb table, and some are missing; sequencing was by immunoSEQ multiplex PCR. The sample holds about 1.5 million clones, 95% to 99% seen once. This receptor was taken from a man aged 30 to 39 in good health. Sample: naive CD4+ T cells sorted from blood. The subset is: CD45RA+ positively selected.

CDR3 DNA sequence: TGTGCCAGCAGTTCGACAGGGATAGGGGAGCAGTTCTTC. Its protein is CASSSTGIGEQFF. The V gene is TRBV6-5, the J gene TRBJ2-1; 7 nucleotides match TRBD1. The trim removed 4 bases at V and 10 bases at J, leaving 7 bases unmatched. CDR1 MNHEY and CDR2 SVGAGI come from the germline V gene. CDR3 length: 13 amino acids.